This T cell receptor beta chain appears in the sequencing data of a study of control samples from healthy donors and cancer patients. The table came from immunoSEQ multiplex PCR; TCRdb's copy has only in-frame clones and leaves some out. This table holds about 55,000 clones, roughly 90% found once. Germline assignment: CDR1 SGHRS and CDR2 YFSETQ. This CDR3 contains 12 residues. Trimming removed 0 bases from V and 11 bases from J, with 11 bases in between. The TCR was taken from a man between 45 and 60 years old in good health. The chain links TRBV5-1 to TRBJ1-1, with a tentative D call TRBD1 (5 bases). What was sequenced was blood. The CDR3 DNA reads as TGCGCCAGCAGCTTGGTTGACAGCCCGGCTTTCTTT. This gives the protein CASSLVDSPAFF. Full variable domain (missing parts from reference TRBV5-1 and TRBJ1-1): KAGVTQTPRYLIKTRGQQVTLSCSPISGHRSVSWYQQTPGQGLQFLFEYFSETQRNKGNFPGRFSGRQFSNSRSEMNVSTLELGDSALYLCASSLVDSPAFFGQGTRLTVV.